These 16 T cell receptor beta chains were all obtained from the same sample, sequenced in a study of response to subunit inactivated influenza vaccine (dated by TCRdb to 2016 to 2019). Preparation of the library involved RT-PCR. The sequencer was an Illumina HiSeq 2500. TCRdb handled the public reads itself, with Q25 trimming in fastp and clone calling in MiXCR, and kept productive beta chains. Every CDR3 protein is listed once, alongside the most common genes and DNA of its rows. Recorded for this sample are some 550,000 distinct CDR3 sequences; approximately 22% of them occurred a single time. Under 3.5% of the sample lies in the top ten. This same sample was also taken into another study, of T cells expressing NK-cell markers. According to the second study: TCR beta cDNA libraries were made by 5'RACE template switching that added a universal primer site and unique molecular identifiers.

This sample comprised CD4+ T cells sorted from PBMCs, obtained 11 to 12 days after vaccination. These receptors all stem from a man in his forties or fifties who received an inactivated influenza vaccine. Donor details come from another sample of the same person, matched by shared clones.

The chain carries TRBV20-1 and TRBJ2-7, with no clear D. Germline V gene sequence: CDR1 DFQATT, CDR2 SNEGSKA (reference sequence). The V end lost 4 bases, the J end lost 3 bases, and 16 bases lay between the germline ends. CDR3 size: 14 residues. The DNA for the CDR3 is TGCAGTGCTACAACAAGTAGCCGGAACTACGAGCAGTACTTC. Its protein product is CSATTSSRNYEQYF.

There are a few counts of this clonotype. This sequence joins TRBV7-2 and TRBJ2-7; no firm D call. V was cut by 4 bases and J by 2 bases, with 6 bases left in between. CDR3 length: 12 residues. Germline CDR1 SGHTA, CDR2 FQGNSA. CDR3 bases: TGTGCCAGCAGCTCAGTACCCTACGAGCAGTACTTC. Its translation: CASSSVPYEQYF.

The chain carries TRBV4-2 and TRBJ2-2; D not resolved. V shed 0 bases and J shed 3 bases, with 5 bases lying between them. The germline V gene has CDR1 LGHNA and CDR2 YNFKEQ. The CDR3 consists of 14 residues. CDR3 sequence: CASSQDRHTGELFF. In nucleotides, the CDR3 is TGTGCCAGCAGCCAAGATCGGCACACCGGGGAGCTGTTTTTT.

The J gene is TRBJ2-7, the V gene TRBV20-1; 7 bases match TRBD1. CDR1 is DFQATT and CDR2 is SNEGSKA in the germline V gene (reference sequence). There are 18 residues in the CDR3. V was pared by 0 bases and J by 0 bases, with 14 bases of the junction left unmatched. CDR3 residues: CSARDPLRTGPRSYEQYF. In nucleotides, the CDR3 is TGCAGTGCTAGAGACCCACTCCGGACAGGTCCCCGCTCCTACGAGCAGTACTTC.

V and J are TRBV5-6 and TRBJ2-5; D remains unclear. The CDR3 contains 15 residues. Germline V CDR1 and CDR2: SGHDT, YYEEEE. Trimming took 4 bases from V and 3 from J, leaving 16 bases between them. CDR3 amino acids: CASSRGPFPEETQYF. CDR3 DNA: TGTGCCAGCAGCCGTGGTCCCTTCCCAGAAGAGACCCAGTACTTC.

This CDR3 is CASSLDFRGKGRLAAYNEQFF. CDR3 sequence (DNA): TGTGCCAGCAGCTTAGATTTTCGGGGGAAAGGGCGGCTAGCTGCATACAATGAGCAGTTCTTC. The chain carries TRBV11-2 and TRBJ2-1, with TRBD2 as a possible D gene (6 bases). V lost 0 bases and J 4 bases, leaving 28 bases between the germline ends. CDR1 is SGHAT and CDR2 is FQNNGV in the germline V gene. This CDR3 contains 21 residues.

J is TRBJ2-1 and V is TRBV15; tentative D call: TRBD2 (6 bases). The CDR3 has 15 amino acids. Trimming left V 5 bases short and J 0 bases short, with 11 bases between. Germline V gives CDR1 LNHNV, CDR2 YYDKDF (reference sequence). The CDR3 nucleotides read TGTGCCACCAGCGTAGCGGTGAGCTCCTACAATGAGCAGTTCTTC. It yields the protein CATSVAVSSYNEQFF.

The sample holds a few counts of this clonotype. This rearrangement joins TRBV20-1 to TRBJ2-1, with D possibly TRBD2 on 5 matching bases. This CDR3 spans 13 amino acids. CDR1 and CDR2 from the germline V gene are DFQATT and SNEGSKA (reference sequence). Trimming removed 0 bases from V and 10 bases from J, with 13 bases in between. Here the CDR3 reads CSARDRAGNEQFF. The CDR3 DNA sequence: TGCAGTGCTAGAGATCGGGCCGGGAACGAGCAGTTCTTC.

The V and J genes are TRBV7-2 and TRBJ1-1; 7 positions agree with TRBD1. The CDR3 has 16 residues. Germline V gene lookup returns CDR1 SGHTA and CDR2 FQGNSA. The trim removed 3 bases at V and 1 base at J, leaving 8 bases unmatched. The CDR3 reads CASSFGDRRRNTEAFF. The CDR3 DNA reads TGTGCCAGCAGCTTTGGGGACAGAAGAAGGAACACTGAAGCTTTCTTT.

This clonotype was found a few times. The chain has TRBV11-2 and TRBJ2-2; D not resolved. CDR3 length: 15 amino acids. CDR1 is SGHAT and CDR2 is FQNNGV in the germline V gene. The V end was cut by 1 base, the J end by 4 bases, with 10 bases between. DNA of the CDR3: TGTGCCAGCAGCTTAGCTATTGGCAGCACCGGGGAGCTGTTTTTT. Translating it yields CASSLAIGSTGELFF. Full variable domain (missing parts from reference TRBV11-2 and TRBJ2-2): EAGVAQSPRYKIIEKRQSVAFWCNPISGHATLYWYQQILGQGPKLLIQFQNNGVVDDSQLPKDRFSAERLKGVDSTLKIQPAKLEDSAVYLCASSLAIGSTGELFFGEGSRLTVL.

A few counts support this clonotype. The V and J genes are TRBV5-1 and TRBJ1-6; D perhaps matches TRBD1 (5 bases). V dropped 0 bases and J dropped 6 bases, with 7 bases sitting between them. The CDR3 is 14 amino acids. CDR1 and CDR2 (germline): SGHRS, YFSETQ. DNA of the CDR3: TGCGCCAGCAGCTTGGTAGACAGTAATTCACCCCTCCACTTT. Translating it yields CASSLVDSNSPLHF.

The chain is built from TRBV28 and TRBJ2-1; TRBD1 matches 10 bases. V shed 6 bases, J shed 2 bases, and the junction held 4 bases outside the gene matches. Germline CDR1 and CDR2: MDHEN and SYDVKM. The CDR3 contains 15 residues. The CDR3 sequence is CASRGDRGAYNEQFF. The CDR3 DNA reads TGTGCCAGCAGGGGGGACAGGGGAGCCTACAATGAGCAGTTCTTC. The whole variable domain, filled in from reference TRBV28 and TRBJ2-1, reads DVKVTQSSRYLVKRTGEKVFLECVQDMDHENMFWYRQDPGLGLRLIYFSYDVKMKEKGDIPEGYSVSREKKERFSLILESASTNQTSMYLCASRGDRGAYNEQFFGPGTRLTVL.

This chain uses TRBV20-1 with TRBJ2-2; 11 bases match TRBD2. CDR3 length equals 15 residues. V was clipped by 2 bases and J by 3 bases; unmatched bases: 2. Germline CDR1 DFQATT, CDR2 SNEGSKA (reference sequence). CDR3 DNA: TGCAGTGCTAGATTTAGCGGGAGGGACACCGGGGAGCTGTTTTTT. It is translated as CSARFSGRDTGELFF.

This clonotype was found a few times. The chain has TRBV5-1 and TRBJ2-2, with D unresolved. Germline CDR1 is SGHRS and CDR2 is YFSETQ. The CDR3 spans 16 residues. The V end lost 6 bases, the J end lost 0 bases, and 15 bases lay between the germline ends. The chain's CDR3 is CASKPRADTNTGELFF. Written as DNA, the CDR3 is TGCGCCAGCAAACCCCGGGCGGATACGAACACCGGGGAGCTGTTTTTT.

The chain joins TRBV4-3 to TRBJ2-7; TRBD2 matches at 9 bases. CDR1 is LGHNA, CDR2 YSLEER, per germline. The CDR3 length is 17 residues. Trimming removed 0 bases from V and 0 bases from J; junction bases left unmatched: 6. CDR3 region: CASSQEASGGISYEQYF. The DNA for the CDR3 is TGCGCCAGCAGCCAAGAGGCAAGCGGGGGGATCTCCTACGAGCAGTACTTC.

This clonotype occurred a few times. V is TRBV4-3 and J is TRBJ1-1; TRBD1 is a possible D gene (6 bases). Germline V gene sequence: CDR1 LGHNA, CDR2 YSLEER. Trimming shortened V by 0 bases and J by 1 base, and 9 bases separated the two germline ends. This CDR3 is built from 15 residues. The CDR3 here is CASSQEGTPNTEAFF. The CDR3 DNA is TGCGCCAGCAGCCAAGAAGGGACACCGAACACTGAAGCTTTCTTT.